What follows are 29 T cell receptor beta chains derived from one specimen sequenced in a study of radiotherapy plus CTLA-4 blockade in lung cancer. Sequencing used immunoSEQ multiplex PCR; TCRdb keeps in-frame clones, though not all of them. The repertoire consists of more than 90,000 clones, with 82% occurring once and the leading ten covering 25%. The source was peripheral blood, collected from a patient treated with radiotherapy plus ipilimumab. The receptors stem from a human donor with non-small cell lung cancer that progressed on radiotherapy plus ipilimumab.

This chain connects TRBV9 to TRBJ1-3, with D unresolved. CDR1 and CDR2 (germline): SGDLS, YYNGEE. This CDR3 has 16 residues. V lost 1 base, J lost 0 bases, and 11 bases lay in between. The DNA of the CDR3 is TGTGCCAGCAGCGTAACCGGAGACACCTCTGGAAACACCATATATTTT. Translation: CASSVTGDTSGNTIYF.

This chain connects TRBV5-1 to TRBJ2-3, with 8 bases aligning to TRBD2. Germline loops: CDR1 SGHRS, CDR2 YFSETQ. The CDR3 has 14 amino acids. Trimming removed 6 bases from V and 5 bases from J; junction bases left unmatched: 8. The CDR3 coding sequence is TGCGCCAGCACGGAACTAGCGGAGCAAGATACGCAGTATTTT. As protein: CASTELAEQDTQYF. The variable domain in full, with the rest retrieved from reference TRBV5-1 and TRBJ2-3, is KAGVTQTPRYLIKTRGQQVTLSCSPISGHRSVSWYQQTPGQGLQFLFEYFSETQRNKGNFPGRFSGRQFSNSRSEMNVSTLELGDSALYLCASTELAEQDTQYFGPGTRLTVL.

On this clone: The sample has other DNA sequences that encode this CDR3 too. The V call is TRBV7-8, the J call TRBJ2-7; D is perhaps TRBD2 (7 bases). CDR3 size: 17 residues. Trimming shortened V by 0 bases and J by 1 base, and 16 bases separated the two germline ends. Germline assignment: CDR1 SGHVS and CDR2 FQNEAQ. This chain's CDR3 is CASSLARARGGSYEQYF. CDR3 bases: TGTGCCAGCAGCTTAGCGAGGGCCAGGGGAGGGTCCTACGAGCAGTACTTC.

In its sample, this clone was seen a few times. The chain recombines TRBV11-2 with TRBJ2-3, with 7 bases that match TRBD2. The CDR3 is made up of 12 amino acids. V gave up 7 bases and J gave up 9 bases; unmatched junction bases: 7. Germline assignment: CDR1 SGHAT and CDR2 FQNNGV. The CDR3 loop is CASTQLGGTQYF. DNA for the CDR3: TGTGCCAGCACCCAACTCGGGGGGACGCAGTATTTT.

The V and J genes are TRBV2 and TRBJ2-7, with a tentative D call TRBD2 (5 bases). Germline CDR1 and CDR2: SNHLY and FYNNEI. The CDR3 spans 12 residues. Trimming stripped 2 bases from V and 4 bases from J, with 6 bases between. CDR3 in amino acids: CASSESGYEQYF. CDR3 DNA: TGTGCCAGCAGTGAATCGGGGTACGAGCAGTACTTC.

The chain links TRBV28 to TRBJ2-7; 14 bases agree with TRBD2. This CDR3 has 18 amino acids. Germline V gives CDR1 MDHEN, CDR2 SYDVKM. Trimming removed 5 bases from V and 3 bases from J; junction bases left unmatched: 12. CDR3 sequence (DNA): TGTGCCAGCAGTCCGCCAATGGGGGGACTAGCGGGGGACTACGAGCAGTACTTC. Protein product: CASSPPMGGLAGDYEQYF.

This clone appeared a few times. This rearrangement joins TRBV29-1 to TRBJ1-3; a possible D gene is TRBD1 (6 bases). The CDR3 extends over 14 amino acids. V was trimmed by 6 bases and J by 1 base, leaving 13 bases between them. The germline gives CDR1 SQVTM, CDR2 ANQGSEA. This CDR3 reads CSVGLGQSGNTIYF. The CDR3 DNA sequence: TGCAGCGTAGGATTAGGACAGTCTGGAAACACCATATATTTT.

The rearrangement joins TRBV2 to TRBJ2-3, with D possibly being TRBD2 (5 bases). The germline V and J ends were trimmed by 5 bases and 5 bases, with 23 bases remaining between them. Germline V CDR1 and CDR2: SNHLY, FYNNEI. CDR3 length: 17 amino acids. CDR3 nucleotide sequence: TGTGCCAGCAGTATAGAACGGGCCTTAGGAAGCGGAGATACGCAGTATTTT. Translating gives CASSIERALGSGDTQYF.

The rearrangement uses TRBV6-4 and TRBJ2-2; 10 bases are a match to TRBD2. CDR3 length: 16 residues. J lost 6 bases, V lost 3 bases, and 7 bases had no gene match. Germline CDR1 and CDR2: MRHNA and SNTAGT. This chain's CDR3 is CASSETSGTLAGELFF. CDR3 DNA sequence: TGTGCCAGCAGTGAAACTAGCGGGACTTTAGCCGGGGAGCTGTTTTTT.

The gene calls are TRBV19 and TRBJ2-7; no definite D call. Between the trimmed V and J ends, which lost 5 bases and 7 bases, there was a span of 15 bases. Looked up from germline, CDR1 is LNHDA and CDR2 is SQIVND (reference sequence). The CDR3 contains 13 residues. The CDR3 spells CASSRGALWEQYF. CDR3 DNA: TGTGCCAGTAGTCGCGGCGCTCTTTGGGAGCAGTACTTC.

This chain links TRBV2 with TRBJ1-2, with D unclear. Deletions cut 7 bases from V and 4 bases from J, with 16 bases between. Germline V gene sequence: CDR1 SNHLY, CDR2 FYNNEI. The CDR3 consists of 14 residues. CDR3 coding DNA: TGTGCCAGCATCCGAACCACAGCCTCCTATGGCTACACCTTC. This translates into CASIRTTASYGYTF. Supplemented by reference TRBV2 and TRBJ1-2, the full variable domain reads EPEVTQTPSHQVTQMGQEVILRCVPISNHLYFYWYRQILGQKVEFLVSFYNNEISEKSEIFDDQFSVERPDGSNFTLKIRSTKLEDSAMYFCASIRTTASYGYTFGSGTRLTVV.

As concerns this clone: The same CDR3 also results from other DNA sequences found in this sample. The chain links TRBV6-6 to TRBJ2-5; D is undetermined. Between the trimmed V and J ends, which lost 2 bases and 5 bases, there was a span of 3 bases. Looked up from germline, CDR1 is MNHNY and CDR2 is SVGAGI (reference sequence). There are 11 residues in the CDR3. This CDR3 reads CASSYLETQYF. DNA of the CDR3: TGTGCCAGCAGTTACCTGGAGACCCAGTACTTC.

The chain couples TRBV5-1 to TRBJ1-3; D remains unclear. CDR3 length: 15 residues. Germline CDR1 is SGHRS and CDR2 is YFSETQ. Deletions cut 0 bases from V and 4 bases from J, with 11 bases between. The CDR3 DNA follows: TGCGCCAGCAGCTTGGGACCGGTCGGAGGAAACACCATATATTTT. It encodes CASSLGPVGGNTIYF.

The chain combines TRBV9 with TRBJ2-1; D unresolved. This CDR3 is built from 14 residues. Germline V gene data show CDR1 as SGDLS and CDR2 as YYNGEE. V shed 4 bases and J shed 3 bases, with 11 bases lying between them. CDR3: CASSSTTGYNEQFF. DNA for the CDR3: TGTGCCAGCAGCTCCACGACGGGCTACAATGAGCAGTTCTTC.

This chain joins TRBV2 and TRBJ2-5; D may be TRBD2 (5 bases). This CDR3 has 14 amino acids. Deletions cut 3 bases from V and 4 bases from J, with 12 bases between. Germline V gene sequence: CDR1 SNHLY, CDR2 FYNNEI. The CDR3 loop reads CASSEGAGRETQYF. The CDR3, as DNA: TGTGCCAGCAGTGAGGGAGCCGGACGAGAGACCCAGTACTTC.

The chain employs TRBV27 and TRBJ2-1; 13 bases match TRBD2. The V gene's germline CDR1 is MNHEY and CDR2 SMNVEV (reference sequence). The CDR3 loop spans 16 amino acids. V lost 4 bases and J lost 8; bases outside the gene matches: 8. CDR3 sequence reads: CASSSRTSGSFDEQFF. The CDR3 DNA reads TGTGCCAGCAGTTCAAGGACTAGCGGGAGTTTCGATGAGCAGTTCTTC.

This chain links TRBV4-1 with TRBJ2-5; 7 bases are a match to TRBD2. Germline CDR1 MGHRA, CDR2 YSYEKL. The CDR3 runs 15 residues. Germline trimming cut 3 bases from V and 4 bases from J; bases unmatched to any gene: 8. The CDR3 loop reads CASSQARGDGETQYF. The CDR3 DNA reads as TGCGCCAGCAGCCAGGCTCGGGGGGACGGAGAGACCCAGTACTTC.

This chain links TRBV10-3 with TRBJ2-7; 12 nucleotides line up with TRBD1. V shed 6 bases and J 5 bases; nucleotides not matched to a gene: 2. The germline CDR1 and CDR2 sequences are ENHRY and SYGVKD. This CDR3 has 13 residues. This chain's CDR3 is CAIRGTGGDEQYF. CDR3 bases: TGTGCCATCAGGGGGACAGGGGGCGACGAGCAGTACTTC.

V is TRBV7-9 and J is TRBJ1-5; 7 bases are a match to TRBD1. Trimming at V came to 4 bases and at J to 5 bases, leaving 8 bases not matched to a gene. The germline V gene encodes CDR1 SEHNR and CDR2 FQNEAQ (reference sequence). The CDR3 runs 15 residues. CDR3 sequence: CASSSNEGAHQPQHF. DNA for the CDR3: TGTGCCAGCAGCTCAAATGAGGGGGCCCATCAGCCCCAGCATTTT.

This clone was detected only a few times. The rearrangement joins TRBV28 to TRBJ1-2; 7 bases fit TRBD1. The V and J ends lost 6 bases and 4 bases, in that order; junction bases with no gene match: 5. The CDR3 loop spans 13 amino acids. Germline values: CDR1 MDHEN, CDR2 SYDVKM. The CDR3 loop reads CASRRTGLYGYTF. The DNA for the CDR3 is TGTGCCAGCAGACGGACAGGACTCTATGGCTACACCTTC.

The V gene is TRBV11-2, the J gene TRBJ2-1; 8 bases line up with TRBD2. The germline V gene encodes CDR1 SGHAT and CDR2 FQNNGV. This CDR3 contains 13 residues. Trimming removed 8 bases from V and 9 bases from J; junction bases left unmatched: 9. The CDR3 region is CASRHGTSSEQFF. For the CDR3, the DNA is TGTGCCAGCCGCCATGGGACTAGTAGTGAGCAGTTCTTC.

The rearrangement uses TRBV11-2 and TRBJ2-7; D is undetermined. The CDR3 extends over 14 amino acids. V lost 4 bases to trimming and J lost 5 bases, with 15 bases between them. Germline values: CDR1 SGHAT, CDR2 FQNNGV. The CDR3 loop reads CASSWDTFLDEQYF. The CDR3 region has the DNA TGTGCCAGCAGCTGGGATACATTCCTAGACGAGCAGTACTTC.

The V gene is TRBV5-4, the J gene TRBJ1-5, with 8 bases fitting TRBD1. V gave up 3 bases and J gave up 7 bases; unmatched junction bases: 9. This CDR3 region has 15 residues. Germline V gives CDR1 SGHNT, CDR2 YYREEE (reference sequence). CDR3 residues: CASSYDRGRDQPQHF. In DNA form, the CDR3 reads TGTGCCAGCAGCTACGACAGGGGTAGGGACCAGCCCCAGCATTTT.

In its sample, this clone was seen a few times. This sequence joins TRBV28 and TRBJ2-5; 9 bases are shared with TRBD1. V shed 7 bases, J shed 2 bases, and the junction held 8 bases outside the gene matches. CDR1 is MDHEN and CDR2 is SYDVKM in the germline V gene. This CDR3 is 15 amino acids long. The CDR3 region has the DNA TGTGCCAGCAACACCGGGACAGGGATTCAAGAGACCCAGTACTTC. It encodes CASNTGTGIQETQYF. The complete variable domain, with remaining parts taken from reference TRBV28 and TRBJ2-5, reads DVKVTQSSRYLVKRTGEKVFLECVQDMDHENMFWYRQDPGLGLRLIYFSYDVKMKEKGDIPEGYSVSREKKERFSLILESASTNQTSMYLCASNTGTGIQETQYFGPGTRLLVL.

V and J are TRBV28 and TRBJ2-2; D is possibly TRBD1 (6 bases). Trimming cost V 2 bases and J 1 base, with 14 bases left between them. Germline V lookup: CDR1 MDHEN, CDR2 SYDVKM. The CDR3 spans 17 residues. The CDR3 sequence is CASSLLEGTKNTGELFF. The CDR3 DNA reads TGTGCCAGCAGTTTACTCGAAGGGACAAAGAACACCGGGGAGCTGTTTTTT.

This chain joins TRBV2 and TRBJ2-5; D may correspond to TRBD1 or TRBD2 (7 bases each). Trimming pared 6 bases from V and 5 bases from J, leaving 16 bases between. CDR1 is SNHLY and CDR2 is FYNNEI in the germline V gene. The CDR3 extends over 14 amino acids. The CDR3 here is CASRAGTAGETQYF. DNA of the CDR3: TGTGCCAGCAGGGCCGGGACAGCGGGGGAGACCCAGTACTTC.

The chain combines TRBV19 with TRBJ2-7, with unresolved D. Looked up from germline, CDR1 is LNHDA and CDR2 is SQIVND (reference sequence). The ends were cut back, 5 bases at V and 6 bases at J, with 8 bases in the middle. The length of the CDR3 is 11 residues. CDR3 DNA: TGTGCCAGTAGTTTCGTGGGCGAGCAGTACTTC. As protein: CASSFVGEQYF.

The gene calls are TRBV6-4 and TRBJ2-3; perhaps TRBD1 as D (6 bases). Germline CDR1 reads MRHNA; CDR2 reads SNTAGT. CDR3 size: 13 residues. Trimming pared 6 bases from V and 4 bases from J, leaving 11 bases between. The CDR3 spells CASSGQYPDTQYF. CDR3 DNA: TGTGCCAGCAGCGGACAGTACCCAGATACGCAGTATTTT.

This sequence joins TRBV27 and TRBJ1-2; D not certain. The germline gives CDR1 MNHEY, CDR2 SMNVEV (reference sequence). The CDR3 spans 14 residues. Trimming shortened V by 0 bases and J by 1 base, and 6 bases separated the two germline ends. The CDR3 spells CASSLSMGNYGYTF. CDR3 nucleotides: TGTGCCAGCAGTTTATCGATGGGTAACTATGGCTACACCTTC.